This T cell receptor beta chain is from a study of human T cells and chemical hapten exposure. Across the whole study: Readings were taken at 6 days from patch tests that had applied 0.01% DPC to the upper back. Study conclusions and caveats: PT1 expanded TCR numbers tracked positively with patch test score.

This clonotype came up many times. Its antigen is unknown. The time point here: patch test 1, 2 weeks after DPC sensitization. Treatment indicated: therapeutic diphenylcyclopropenone sensitization with weekly scalp DPC. Blood draws preceded each patch test application. TCRdb passed the RACE reads through MiXCR, listing each CDR3 protein once. The sample lists some 82,000 distinct CDR3 sequences; roughly a tenth were seen once. V gave up 5 bases and J gave up 1 base, with 20 bases separating them. This CDR3 is built from 17 residues. This TCR was recovered from a woman in her fifties or sixties with alopecia areata. Some clones in this sample may be carry-over from other donors' samples. The specimen was whole blood, collected in connection with sensitization to the hapten diphenylcyclopropenone (DPC). V usage is TRBV12-3 or TRBV12-4 and J usage is TRBJ1-1, with D possibly matching TRBD1 (6 bases). For the CDR3, the DNA is TGTGCCAGCAGTACCCGCCCTCAGGGGAGGGCGAACACTGAAGCTTTCTTT. Translation gives CASSTRPQGRANTEAFF.